The TCR beta chain described here comes from a study of blood T cell repertoires in COVID-19. For the study at large: The United States, Italy and Spain supplied acute and convalescent COVID-19 samples. T cells, B-cell-depleted T cells, or PBMCs provided the cDNA or gDNA that served as material.

Authors' data handling: Nucleated cell number was recorded as an estimate derived from reference gene primer amplification. The protocol was immunoSEQ multiplex PCR, while the TCRdb copy is restricted to in-frame clones and leaves out a portion. D and trimming come from the DNA, and the V and J calls and clone size come from that table. The table lists some 60,000 clones, around nine tenths of them singletons. CDR1 and CDR2 from the germline V gene are SGHTA and FQGNSA. V was pared by 5 bases and J by 6 bases, with 7 bases of the junction left unmatched. The CDR3 sequence is 15 residues long. V gene TRBV7-2 combines with J gene TRBJ2-3, with 11 bases fitting TRBD1. This clonotype was obtained from a human donor with active COVID-19. The donor label of this sample is uncertain. Source material: peripheral blood. The CDR3 DNA sequence: TGTGCCAGCAGCGCGGACAGGGGGCGAGGGGATACGCAGTATTTT. Its protein product is CASSADRGRGDTQYF.